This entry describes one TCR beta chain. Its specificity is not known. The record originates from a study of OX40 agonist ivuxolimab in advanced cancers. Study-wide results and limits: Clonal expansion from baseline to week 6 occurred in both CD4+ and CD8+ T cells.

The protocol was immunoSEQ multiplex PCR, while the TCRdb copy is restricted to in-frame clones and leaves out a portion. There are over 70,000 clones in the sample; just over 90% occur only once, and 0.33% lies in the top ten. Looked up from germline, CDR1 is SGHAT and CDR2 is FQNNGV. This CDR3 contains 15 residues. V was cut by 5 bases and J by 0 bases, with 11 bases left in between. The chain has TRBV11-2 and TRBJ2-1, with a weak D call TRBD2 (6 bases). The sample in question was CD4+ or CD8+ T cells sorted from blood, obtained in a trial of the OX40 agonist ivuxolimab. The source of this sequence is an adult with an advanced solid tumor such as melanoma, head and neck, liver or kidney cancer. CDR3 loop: CASSGGAHSYNEQFF. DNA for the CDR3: TGTGCCAGCAGCGGCGGGGCACACTCCTACAATGAGCAGTTCTTC.